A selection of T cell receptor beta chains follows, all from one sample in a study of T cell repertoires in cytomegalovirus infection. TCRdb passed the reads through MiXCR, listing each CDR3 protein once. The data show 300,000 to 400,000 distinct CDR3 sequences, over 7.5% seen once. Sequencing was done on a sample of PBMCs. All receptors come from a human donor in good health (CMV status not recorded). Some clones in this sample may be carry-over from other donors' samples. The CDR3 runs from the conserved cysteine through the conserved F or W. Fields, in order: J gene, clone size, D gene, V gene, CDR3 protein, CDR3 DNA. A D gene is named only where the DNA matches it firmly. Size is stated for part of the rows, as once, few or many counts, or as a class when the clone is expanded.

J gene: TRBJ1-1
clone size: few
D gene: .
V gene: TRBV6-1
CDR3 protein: CASSDGAVMNTEAFF
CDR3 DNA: TGTGCCAGCAGTGATGGGGCTGTCATGAACACTGAAGCTTTCTTT

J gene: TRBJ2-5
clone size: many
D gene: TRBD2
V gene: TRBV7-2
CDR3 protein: CASSRGGGRAQETQYF
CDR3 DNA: TGTGCCAGCAGCCGCGGGGGGGGGAGGGCCCAAGAGACCCAGTACTTC

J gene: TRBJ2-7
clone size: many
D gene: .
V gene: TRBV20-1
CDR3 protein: CSARPPVSISYEQYF
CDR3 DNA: TGCAGTGCTAGGCCTCCTGTTTCCATCTCCTACGAGCAGTACTTC

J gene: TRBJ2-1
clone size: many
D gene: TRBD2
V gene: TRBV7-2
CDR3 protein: CASSREGLAGNNEQFF
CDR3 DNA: TGTGCCAGCAGCCGAGAGGGACTAGCGGGGAACAATGAGCAGTTCTTC

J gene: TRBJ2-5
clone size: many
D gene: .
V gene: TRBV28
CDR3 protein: CASSLTLEETQYF
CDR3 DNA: TGTGCCAGCAGTTTAACGCTAGAAGAGACCCAGTACTTC

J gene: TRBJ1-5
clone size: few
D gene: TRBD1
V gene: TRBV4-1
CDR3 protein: CASSQLGQTNQPQHF
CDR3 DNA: TGCGCCAGCAGCCAACTGGGACAGACCAATCAGCCCCAGCATTTT

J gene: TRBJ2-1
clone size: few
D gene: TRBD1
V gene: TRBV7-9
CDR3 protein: CASTETGDEQFF
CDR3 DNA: TGTGCCAGCACCGAGACAGGGGATGAGCAGTTCTTC

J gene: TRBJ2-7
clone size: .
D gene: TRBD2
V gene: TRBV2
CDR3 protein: CASSETVAGAYEQYF
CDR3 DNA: TGTGCCAGCAGTGAGACGGTAGCGGGGGCCTACGAGCAGTACTTC

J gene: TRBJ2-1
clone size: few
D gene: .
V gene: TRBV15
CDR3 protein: CATSREVADNEQFF
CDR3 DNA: TGTGCCACCAGCAGAGAGGTAGCGGACAATGAGCAGTTCTTC

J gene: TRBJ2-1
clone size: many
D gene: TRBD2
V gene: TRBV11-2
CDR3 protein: CASSLIMTSGSYNEQFF
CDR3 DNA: TGTGCCAGCAGCCTAATTATGACTAGCGGCTCCTACAATGAGCAGTTCTTC

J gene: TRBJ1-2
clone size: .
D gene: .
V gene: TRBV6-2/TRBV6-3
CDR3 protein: CASKNPPSSYGYTF
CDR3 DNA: TGTGCCAGCAAAAATCCTCCGTCGTCATATGGCTACACCTTC

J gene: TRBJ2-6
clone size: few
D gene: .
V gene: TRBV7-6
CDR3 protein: CASSLVSGPGANVLTF
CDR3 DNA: TGTGCCAGCAGCTTAGTGTCGGGGCCTGGGGCCAACGTCCTGACTTTC

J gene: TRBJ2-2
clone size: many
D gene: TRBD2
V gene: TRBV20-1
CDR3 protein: CSAKRELGTGELFF
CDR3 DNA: TGCAGTGCTAAGCGGGAGCTGGGTACCGGGGAGCTGTTTTTT

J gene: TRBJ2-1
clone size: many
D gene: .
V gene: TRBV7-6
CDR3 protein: CASSLAPGRGATYNEQFF
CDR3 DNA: TGTGCCAGCAGCTTAGCGCCAGGCAGGGGAGCCACCTACAATGAGCAGTTCTTC

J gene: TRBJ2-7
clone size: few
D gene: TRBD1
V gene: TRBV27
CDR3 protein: CASSLRTGTEYEQYF
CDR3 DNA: TGTGCCAGCAGTTTACGAACCGGGACAGAGTACGAGCAGTACTTC

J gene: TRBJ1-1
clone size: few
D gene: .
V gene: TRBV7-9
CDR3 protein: CASSLTPPDTEAFF
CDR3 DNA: TGTGCCAGCAGCTTAACCCCCCCTGACACTGAAGCTTTCTTT

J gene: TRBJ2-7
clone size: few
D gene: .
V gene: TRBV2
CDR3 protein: CASSEDRASYEQYF
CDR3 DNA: TGTGCCAGCAGTGAAGACAGGGCCTCCTACGAGCAGTACTTC

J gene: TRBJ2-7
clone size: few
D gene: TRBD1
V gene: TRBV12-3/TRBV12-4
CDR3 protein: CASSHRDSGEQYF
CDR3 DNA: TGTGCCAGCAGTCACCGGGACAGCGGCGAGCAGTACTTC

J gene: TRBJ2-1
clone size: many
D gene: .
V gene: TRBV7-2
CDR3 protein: CASSLSGGNYNEQFF
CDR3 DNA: TGTGCCAGCAGCTTATCCGGGGGAAATTACAATGAGCAGTTCTTC

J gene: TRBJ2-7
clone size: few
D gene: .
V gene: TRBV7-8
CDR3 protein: CASSFSGQGTNEQYF
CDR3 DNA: TGTGCCAGCAGCTTTTCCGGTCAGGGGACGAACGAGCAGTACTTC

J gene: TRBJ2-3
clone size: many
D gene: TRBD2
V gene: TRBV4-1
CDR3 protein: CASSQGPAGGRADTQYF
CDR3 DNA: TGCGCCAGCAGCCAAGGGCCAGCGGGAGGACGGGCAGATACGCAGTATTTT

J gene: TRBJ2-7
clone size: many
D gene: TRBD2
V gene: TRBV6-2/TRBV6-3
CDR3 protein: CASSYYLRSGTGNEQYF
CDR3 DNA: TGTGCCAGCAGTTACTACCTTAGAAGCGGGACCGGCAACGAGCAGTACTTC

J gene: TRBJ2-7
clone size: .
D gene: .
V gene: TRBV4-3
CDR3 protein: CASSQDRGSKYEQYF
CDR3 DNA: TGCGCCAGCAGCCAAGATAGGGGGTCGAAGTACGAGCAGTACTTC

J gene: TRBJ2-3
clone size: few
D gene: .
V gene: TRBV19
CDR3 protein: CASSIENRLSDTQYF
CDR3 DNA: TGTGCCAGTAGTATAGAGAACAGGCTCTCAGATACGCAGTATTTT

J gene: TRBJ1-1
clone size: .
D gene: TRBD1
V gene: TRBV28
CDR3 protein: CASSLQGANAFF
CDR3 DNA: TGTGCCAGCAGTTTGCAGGGGGCTAATGCTTTCTTT

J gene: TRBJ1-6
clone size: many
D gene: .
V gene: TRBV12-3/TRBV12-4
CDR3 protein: CASSLRGGYNSPLHF
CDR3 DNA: TGTGCCAGCAGTTTACGGGGGGGTTATAATTCACCCCTCCACTTT

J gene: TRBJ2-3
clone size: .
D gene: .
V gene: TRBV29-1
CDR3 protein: CSVEGERAYTQYF
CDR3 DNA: TGCAGCGTTGAAGGGGAAAGGGCTTATACGCAGTATTTT

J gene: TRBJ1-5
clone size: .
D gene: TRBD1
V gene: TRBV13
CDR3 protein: CASSQSTGGASNQPQHF
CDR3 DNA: TGTGCCAGCAGCCAATCAACAGGGGGCGCCAGCAATCAGCCCCAGCATTTT

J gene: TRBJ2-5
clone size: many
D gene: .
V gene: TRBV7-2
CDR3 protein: CASSLYRFSETQYF
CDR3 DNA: TGTGCCAGCAGCTTATACAGGTTTAGTGAGACCCAGTACTTC

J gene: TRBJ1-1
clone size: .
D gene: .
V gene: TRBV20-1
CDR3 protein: CSARGGANTEAFF
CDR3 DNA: TGCAGTGCTAGGGGGGGAGCGAACACTGAAGCTTTCTTT

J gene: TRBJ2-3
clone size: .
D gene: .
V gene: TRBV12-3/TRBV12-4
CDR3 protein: CASEAPITDTQYF
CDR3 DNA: TGTGCCAGCGAGGCACCCATCACAGATACGCAGTATTTT

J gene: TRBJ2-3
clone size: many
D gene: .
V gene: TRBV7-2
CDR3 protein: CASSSRGPSSTDTQYF
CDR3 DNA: TGTGCCAGCAGCTCGCGGGGGCCATCTAGCACAGATACGCAGTATTTT

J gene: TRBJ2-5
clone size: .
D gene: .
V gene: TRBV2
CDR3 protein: CASNRGPETQYF
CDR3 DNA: TGTGCCAGCAATCGAGGGCCCGAGACCCAGTACTTC

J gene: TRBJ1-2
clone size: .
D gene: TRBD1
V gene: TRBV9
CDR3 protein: CASSEGGTGLYGYTF
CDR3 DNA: TGTGCCAGCAGCGAGGGCGGGACAGGGCTCTATGGCTACACCTTC

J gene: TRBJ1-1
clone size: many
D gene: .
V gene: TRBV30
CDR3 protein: CAWSPTLPEAFF
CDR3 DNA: TGTGCCTGGAGCCCGACATTGCCTGAAGCTTTCTTT

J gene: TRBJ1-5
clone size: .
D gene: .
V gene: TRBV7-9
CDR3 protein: CASSPLGSQPQHF
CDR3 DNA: TGTGCCAGCAGCCCGCTAGGTAGTCAGCCCCAGCATTTT

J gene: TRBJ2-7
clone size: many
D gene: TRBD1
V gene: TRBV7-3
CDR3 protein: CASSHGTGGTYEQYF
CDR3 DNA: TGTGCCAGCAGCCACGGGACAGGGGGCACGTACGAGCAGTACTTC

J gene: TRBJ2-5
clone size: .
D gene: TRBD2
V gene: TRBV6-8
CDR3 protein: CAIGGGPGETQYF
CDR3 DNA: TGTGCCATCGGGGGGGGGCCGGGAGAGACCCAGTACTTC

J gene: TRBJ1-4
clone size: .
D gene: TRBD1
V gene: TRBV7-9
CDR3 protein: CAGRPGTGYEKLFF
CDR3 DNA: TGTGCCGGCAGACCAGGGACAGGTTATGAAAAACTGTTTTTT

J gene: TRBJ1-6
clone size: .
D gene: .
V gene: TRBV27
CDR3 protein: CASSQSPGLQNSPLHF
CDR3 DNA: TGTGCCAGCAGCCAAAGTCCCGGACTACAGAATTCACCCCTCCACTTT

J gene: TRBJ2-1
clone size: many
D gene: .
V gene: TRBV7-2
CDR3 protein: CASSHRALSSYNEQFF
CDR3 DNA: TGTGCCAGCAGTCACCGGGCCTTAAGCTCCTACAATGAGCAGTTCTTC

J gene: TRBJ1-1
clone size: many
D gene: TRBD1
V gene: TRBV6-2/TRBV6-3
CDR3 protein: CASSSPTGYITEAFF
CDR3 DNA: TGTGCCAGCAGTTCGCCGACAGGGTATATCACTGAAGCTTTCTTT

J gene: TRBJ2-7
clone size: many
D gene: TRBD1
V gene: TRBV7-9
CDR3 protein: CASSPRDRSYEQYF
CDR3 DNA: TGTGCCAGCAGCCCCCGGGACAGATCCTACGAGCAGTACTTC

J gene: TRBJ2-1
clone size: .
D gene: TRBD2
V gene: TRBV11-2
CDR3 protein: CASSLIAGGSSYNEQFF
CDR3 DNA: TGTGCCAGCAGCTTGATTGCGGGAGGTAGCTCCTACAATGAGCAGTTCTTC

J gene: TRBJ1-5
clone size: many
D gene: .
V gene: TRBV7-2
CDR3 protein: CASSLPPGAQPQHF
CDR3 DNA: TGTGCCAGCAGCTTACCACCAGGGGCGCAGCCCCAGCATTTT